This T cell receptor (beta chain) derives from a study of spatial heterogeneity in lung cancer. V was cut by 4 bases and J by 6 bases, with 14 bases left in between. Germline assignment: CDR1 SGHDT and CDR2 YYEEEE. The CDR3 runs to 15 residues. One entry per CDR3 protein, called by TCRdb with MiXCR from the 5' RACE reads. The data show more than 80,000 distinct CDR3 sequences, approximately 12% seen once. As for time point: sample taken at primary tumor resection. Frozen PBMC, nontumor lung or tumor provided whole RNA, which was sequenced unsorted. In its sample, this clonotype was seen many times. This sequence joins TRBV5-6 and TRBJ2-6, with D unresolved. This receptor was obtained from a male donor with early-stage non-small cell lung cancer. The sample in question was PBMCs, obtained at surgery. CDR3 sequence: CASSVGPKEANVLTF. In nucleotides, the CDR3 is TGTGCCAGCAGCGTAGGACCGAAGGAGGCCAACGTCCTGACTTTC. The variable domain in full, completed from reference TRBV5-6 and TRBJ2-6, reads DAGVTQSPTHLIKTRGQQVTLRCSPKSGHDTVSWYQQALGQGPQFIFQYYEEEERQRGNFPDRFSGHQFPNYSSELNVNALLLGDSALYLCASSVGPKEANVLTFGAGSRLTVL.